A single sample gave rise to the 26 T cell receptor beta chains below, sequenced in a study of cytomegalovirus exposure and HLA in healthy donors. Primers for the PCR totalled 60 Vbeta and 13 Jbeta. Clones were read by immunoSEQ multiplex PCR, and TCRdb kept only the in-frame ones, dropping some. The table includes about 200,000 clones, around 85% detected once. Material: PBMCs. The source of these receptors is a girl aged 2-10 years in good health and CMV-seronegative.

The chain couples TRBV29-1 to TRBJ2-5, with TRBD1 identical over 9 bases. CDR1 is SQVTM, CDR2 ANQGSEA, per germline. The V gene end was trimmed by 7 bases and the J gene end by 0 bases; junction bases not matched to a gene: 6. This CDR3 contains 14 residues. DNA of the CDR3: TGCAGCGCCGAAAGGGACAGGGACCAAGAGACCCAGTACTTC. Translation gives CSAERDRDQETQYF.

The gene calls are TRBV2 and TRBJ2-7; no reliable D call. Germline assignment: CDR1 SNHLY and CDR2 FYNNEI. The CDR3 is 14 residues long. V was trimmed by 2 bases and J by 2 bases, leaving 10 bases between them. The CDR3 sequence is CASSESATPYEQYF. CDR3 coding DNA: TGTGCCAGCAGTGAATCGGCGACTCCCTACGAGCAGTACTTC.

This clone was recorded only once. CDR3 in DNA: TGTGCCACCAGCAGCCCAGACAGGGTAGAAAAACTGTTTTTT. Protein product: CATSSPDRVEKLFF. J is TRBJ1-4 and V is TRBV15; 7 nucleotides align to TRBD1. The CDR3 is 14 residues long. After removal of 3 bases from V and 8 bases from J, the junction contained 6 bases not matched to a gene. Germline CDR1 and CDR2: LNHNV and YYDKDF (reference sequence).

The J gene is TRBJ2-2, the V gene TRBV30; D call uncertain. Germline CDR1 reads GTSNPN; CDR2 reads SVGIG (reference sequence). V shed 3 bases and J shed 6 bases, with 8 bases lying between them. The CDR3 length is 12 residues. CDR3: CAWSLSPGELFF. DNA for the CDR3: TGTGCCTGGAGCCTCTCCCCCGGGGAGCTGTTTTTT.

The chain recombines TRBV5-1 with TRBJ1-2; D call uncertain. Germline V gives CDR1 SGHRS, CDR2 YFSETQ. The V end was cut by 3 bases, the J end by 4 bases, with 19 bases between. This CDR3 region has 16 residues. The CDR3 reads CASSSDPRRAGYGYTF. CDR3 sequence (DNA): TGCGCCAGCAGCTCAGATCCCCGCCGGGCGGGCTATGGCTACACCTTC. Variable domain in full (rest from reference TRBV5-1 and TRBJ1-2): KAGVTQTPRYLIKTRGQQVTLSCSPISGHRSVSWYQQTPGQGLQFLFEYFSETQRNKGNFPGRFSGRQFSNSRSEMNVSTLELGDSALYLCASSSDPRRAGYGYTFGSGTRLTVV.

J is TRBJ2-1 and V is TRBV5-5; no clear D gene. Germline CDR1 reads SGHKS; CDR2 reads YYEKEE (reference sequence). V gave up 2 bases and J gave up 0 bases, with 9 bases separating them. This CDR3 is built from 15 residues. As DNA, the CDR3 is TGTGCCAGCAGCTTCGGTCTAAGCTCCTACAATGAGCAGTTCTTC. Translated, it gives CASSFGLSSYNEQFF.

The V gene is TRBV14, the J gene TRBJ2-1, with TRBD2 identical over 7 bases. Germline CDR1 reads SGHDN; CDR2 reads FVKESK. V gave up 0 bases and J gave up 4 bases; unmatched junction bases: 9. This CDR3 contains 17 residues. The CDR3 DNA reads as TGTGCCAGCAGCCAAGACCTTTTCGGAGCGGGGTACAATGAGCAGTTCTTC. Its protein product is CASSQDLFGAGYNEQFF.

The gene calls are TRBV4-2 and TRBJ2-7, with D possibly TRBD2 on 5 matching bases. The V gene lost 0 bases and the J gene lost 3 bases, with 15 bases spanning the gap. Germline lookup yields CDR1 LGHNA and CDR2 YNFKEQ. The CDR3 consists of 16 residues. The CDR3 protein is CASSQDHGLANYEQYF. In nucleotides, the CDR3 is TGTGCCAGCAGCCAAGATCACGGGCTAGCCAACTACGAGCAGTACTTC.

The rearrangement links TRBV11-2 to TRBJ2-7; D is possibly TRBD2 (5 bases). Germline V gives CDR1 SGHAT, CDR2 FQNNGV. Trimming left V 3 bases short and J 3 bases short, with 15 bases between. The CDR3 totals 15 residues. The CDR3 region is CASSLVAGTLYEQYF. Written as DNA, the CDR3 is TGTGCCAGCAGCTTGGTGGCGGGTACCCTCTACGAGCAGTACTTC.

This clone showed up just a few times. The rearrangement links TRBV7-6 to TRBJ2-5, with TRBD1 as a possible D gene (5 bases). CDR3 size: 15 residues. Trimming stripped 5 bases from V and 2 bases from J, with 15 bases between. The germline gives CDR1 SGHVS, CDR2 FNYEAQ. The CDR3 is CASSRGRVWQETQYF. The CDR3 DNA reads as TGTGCCAGCAGCAGGGGCAGGGTCTGGCAAGAGACCCAGTACTTC. Together with reference TRBV7-6 and TRBJ2-5, the CDR3 gives the full variable domain: GAGVSQSPRYKVTKRGQDVALRCDPISGHVSLYWYRQALGQGPEFLTYFNYEAQQDKSGLPNDRFSAERPEGSISTLTIQRTEQRDSAMYRCASSRGRVWQETQYFGPGTRLLVL.

This clone was counted a few times. The rearrangement joins TRBV11-2 to TRBJ1-3; 9 bases match TRBD1. Germline V CDR1 and CDR2: SGHAT, FQNNGV. The CDR3 spans 17 residues. V shed 4 bases, J shed 1 base, and the junction held 8 bases outside the gene matches. The CDR3 region has the DNA TGTGCCAGCAGCTCACCGACAGGGGGAGAGTCTGGAAACACCATATATTTT. Residues: CASSSPTGGESGNTIYF.

The V and J genes are TRBV18 and TRBJ1-1; D may be TRBD1 (6 bases). This CDR3 comprises 13 residues. V lost 1 base and J 11 bases, leaving 14 bases between the germline ends. Germline CDR1 and CDR2: KGHSH and LQKENI. CDR3 nucleotide sequence: TGTGCCAGCTCACCACAAGCCGGGACAACCGCTTTCTTT. Translation gives CASSPQAGTTAFF. Full variable domain (remainder filled in from reference TRBV18 and TRBJ1-1): NAGVMQNPRHLVRRRGQEARLRCSPMKGHSHVYWYRQLPEEGLKFMVYLQKENIIDESGMPKERFSAEFPKEGPSILRIQQVVRGDSAAYFCASSPQAGTTAFFGQGTRLTVV.

The chain is built from TRBV9 and TRBJ2-4; D gene uncertain. The germline V gene encodes CDR1 SGDLS and CDR2 YYNGEE. The length of the CDR3 is 12 residues. V was trimmed by 3 bases and J by 7 bases, leaving 8 bases between them. CDR3 in amino acids: CASSGPGNIQYF. The CDR3 DNA follows: TGTGCCAGCAGCGGACCAGGTAACATTCAGTACTTC.

The rearrangement joins TRBV2 to TRBJ1-5, with D perhaps TRBD1 (5 bases). Trimming took off 4 bases at V and 3 bases at J, with 7 bases between the two ends. Germline CDR1 reads SNHLY; CDR2 reads FYNNEI. This CDR3 comprises 13 residues. As DNA, the CDR3 is TGTGCCAGCAGTGCAGGGATCAATCAGCCCCAGCATTTT. Amino acid sequence: CASSAGINQPQHF.

CDR3 in amino acids: CASSPGRYAGELFF. The DNA of the CDR3 is TGTGCCAGCAGCCCAGGGAGGTATGCCGGGGAGCTGTTTTTT. The rearrangement links TRBV7-9 to TRBJ2-2; possible D gene TRBD2, 6 bases. Per the germline V gene, CDR1 is SEHNR and CDR2 is FQNEAQ (reference sequence). There are 14 residues in the CDR3. Trimming took off 5 bases at V and 6 bases at J, with 13 bases between the two ends.

CDR3 DNA: TGTGCCACCAGCAGAGCGTATAGCAATCAGCCCCAGCATTTT. Encoded protein: CATSRAYSNQPQHF. The rearrangement links TRBV15 to TRBJ1-5; D unclear. Trimming stripped 1 base from V and 0 bases from J, with 4 bases between. Germline CDR1 LNHNV, CDR2 YYDKDF (reference sequence). The CDR3 consists of 14 residues.

V usage is TRBV19 and J usage is TRBJ2-7; 7 nucleotides agree with TRBD1. This CDR3 spans 14 amino acids. The ends lost 4 bases at V and 2 bases at J; junction bases unmatched: 5. CDR1 and CDR2 from the germline V gene are LNHDA and SQIVND (reference sequence). The CDR3 DNA reads as TGTGCCAGTAGTAGTGGGGGACAGCCCTACGAGCAGTACTTC. Encoded protein: CASSSGGQPYEQYF.

The chain links TRBV30 to TRBJ2-1, with D tentatively TRBD2 (6 bases). V lost 5 bases, J lost 7 bases, and 12 bases lay in between. Germline values: CDR1 GTSNPN, CDR2 SVGIG (reference sequence). This CDR3 comprises 12 residues. In DNA form, the CDR3 reads TGTGCCTGGCGGGAGTCCCTAAATGAGCAGTTCTTC. Its translation is CAWRESLNEQFF. Filled out from reference TRBV30 and TRBJ2-1, the complete variable domain reads SQTIHQWPATLVQPVGSPLSLECTVEGTSNPNLYWYRQAAGRGLQLLFYSVGIGQISSEVPQNLSASRPQDRQFILSSKKLLLSDSGFYLCAWRESLNEQFFGPGTRLTVL.

J is TRBJ2-3 and V is TRBV27; possible D gene TRBD1, 6 bases. Trimming took 1 base from V and 0 from J, leaving 8 bases between them. This CDR3 spans 15 amino acids. Germline-derived CDR1 and CDR2 are MNHEY and SMNVEV (reference sequence). DNA for the CDR3: TGTGCCAGCAGTTTATTCGGGACAAGCACAGATACGCAGTATTTT. Translated: CASSLFGTSTDTQYF.

The CDR3 DNA sequence: TGTGCCCGGAGGGGCCCGACCTACGAGCAGTACTTC. Translation: CARRGPTYEQYF. J is TRBJ2-7 and V is TRBV9; tentatively, D is TRBD2 (6 bases). Germline CDR1 is SGDLS and CDR2 is YYNGEE. V was pared by 10 bases and J by 2 bases, with 13 bases between. This CDR3 has 12 residues.

Details on this clone: At one boundary the junction diverges from the germline segment, which might be a read error. The rearrangement joins TRBV7-9 to TRBJ2-2; 7 nucleotides align to TRBD2. In germline, CDR1 is SEHNR, CDR2 FQNEAQ (reference sequence). The CDR3 loop spans 15 amino acids. The CDR3 loop reads CATSGERSNTGELFF. For the CDR3, the DNA is TGTGCCACCAGCGGGGAGCGGAGTAACACCGGGGAGCTGTTTTTT. The variable domain in full, with the rest retrieved from reference TRBV7-9 and TRBJ2-2, is DTGVSQNPRHKITKRGQNVTFRCDPISEHNRLYWYRQTLGQGPEFLTYFQNEAQLEKSRLLSDRFSAERPKGSFSTLEIQRTEQGDSAMYLCATSGERSNTGELFFGEGSRLTVL.

The CDR3 DNA follows: TGTGCCAGTAGTATAGGACAGGGGGCGACAAGTCAGCCCCAGCATTTT. It is translated as CASSIGQGATSQPQHF. The chain combines TRBV19 with TRBJ1-5, with TRBD1 matching 10 bases. This CDR3 spans 16 amino acids. V dropped 1 base and J dropped 6; count of bases not matched to a gene: 6. The germline CDR1 and CDR2 sequences are LNHDA and SQIVND (reference sequence).

This clone has a single count. This rearrangement joins TRBV6-5 to TRBJ2-1, with D unresolved. Germline CDR1 and CDR2: MNHEY and SVGAGI. CDR3 size: 13 residues. The V end lost 0 bases, the J end lost 7 bases, and 7 bases lay between the germline ends. The CDR3 here is CASSYSLGNEQFF. CDR3 DNA: TGTGCCAGCAGTTACTCCCTAGGAAATGAGCAGTTCTTC.

This clone was seen more than once but under ten times. The J gene is TRBJ2-1, the V gene TRBV7-9; TRBD2 might be the D (6 bases). The ends were cut back, 5 bases at V and 2 bases at J, with 10 bases in the middle. Germline V gene sequence: CDR1 SEHNR, CDR2 FQNEAQ (reference sequence). CDR3 length equals 14 residues. Here the CDR3 DNA reads TGTGCCAGCAGCGCTGCGGGGCCCTACAATGAGCAGTTCTTC. Its translation is CASSAAGPYNEQFF.

This clone was counted between two and nine times. The rearrangement joins TRBV19 to TRBJ1-2; 7 bases align to TRBD1. CDR1 is LNHDA and CDR2 is SQIVND in the germline V gene (reference sequence). The length of the CDR3 is 14 residues. Trimming took 5 bases from V and 5 from J; bases not matched to a gene: 8. CDR3 amino acids: CASSFQDRTYGYTF. The CDR3 bases are TGTGCCAGTAGTTTTCAGGACAGGACTTATGGCTACACCTTC.

This clone turned up a few times. The rearrangement joins TRBV19 to TRBJ1-5, with TRBD1 identical over 7 bases. Germline-derived CDR1 and CDR2 are LNHDA and SQIVND (reference sequence). The J segment lost 7 bases and the V segment lost 6 bases, leaving 15 bases of the junction unmatched. This CDR3 comprises 16 residues. CDR3 nucleotide sequence: TGTGCCAGTAGGACGATAACACAGGGGATTGTGCAGCCCCAGCATTTT. The encoded protein is CASRTITQGIVQPQHF.